The 16 T cell receptor beta chains below were found in one sample sequenced in a study of tumor-infiltrating lymphocytes in primary liver carcinoma. Unsorted bulk tissue (about 19-33 mg) underwent RNA and DNA co-extraction. Using a constant-region primer together with ProtoScript II reverse transcriptase, TCR beta cDNA was made from around 500 ng of total RNA. It was through three nested multiplex PCR rounds of slightly modified ARM-PCR that TCR beta libraries arose. Amplification in the first two PCR rounds was performed using TRBV1-TRBV30 forward primers and a C-beta reverse primer for about 10 cycles each. TCRdb analysed the multiplex PCR reads with MiXCR anew, one entry per CDR3 protein. Seen here are some 50,000 distinct CDR3 sequences, 70% to 85% observed once, and the top ten hold over 25%. The sample taken for sequencing was liver tumor tissue from sampling region 5. Indicated subset: tumor region T5, tumor centre. The receptors here all came from a man aged 40-49 years with primary liver carcinoma and hepatitis B virus infection.

For this clonotype: One end of the junction varies from germline; a read error may be responsible. The J gene is TRBJ2-7, the V gene TRBV11-2; weak D call: TRBD2 (5 bases). This CDR3 region has 15 residues. Germline CDR1 reads SGHAT; CDR2 reads FQNNGV. In nucleotides, the CDR3 is TGTACCAGCTGCTCTTTTTCGCTGGAGGTCTACGAGCAGTACTTC. Translated: CTSCSFSLEVYEQYF.

A remark on this clonotype: It may be a read error: a sequence one base away is much more abundant. The genes are TRBV5-1 and TRBJ2-1; 7 bases are a match to TRBD2. Germline V gene sequence: CDR1 SGHRS, CDR2 YFSETQ. This CDR3 is 16 amino acids long. This chain's CDR3 is CASSLGGGSSYNERFF. CDR3 bases: TGCGCCAGCAGCTTGGGAGGCGGGAGCTCCTACAATGAGCGGTTCTTC.

This clonotype came up a few times. This sequence joins TRBV18 and TRBJ1-3; D is uncertain. Germline CDR1 KGHSH, CDR2 LQKENI. This CDR3 is built from 15 residues. V shed 5 bases and J shed 1 base, with 12 bases lying between them. The CDR3 here is CASSTTASSGNTIYF. The DNA for the CDR3 is TGTGCCAGCTCAACCACGGCGTCATCTGGAAACACCATATATTTT.

As regards this clonotype: The junction shows a germline mismatch at one end, possibly a read error. This sequence joins TRBV11-2 and TRBJ2-3; D perhaps matches TRBD2 (7 bases). In germline, CDR1 is SGHAT, CDR2 FQNNGV. CDR3 size: 16 residues. In DNA form, the CDR3 reads TGTACCAGCAGCCCGCCGGGGGGCAGGGGCGCAGATACGCAGTATTTT. Its protein product is CTSSPPGGRGADTQYF.

Only one count was recorded for this clonotype. An end of the junction does not agree with germline; a read error may underlie this. The chain recombines TRBV10-2 with TRBJ2-7; D is unresolved. Germline loops: CDR1 WSHSY, CDR2 SAAADI. The CDR3 runs to 12 residues. The CDR3 spells CASSERVYEQYF. The DNA of the CDR3 is TGCGCCAGCAGTGAGAGGGTTTACGAACAGTACTTC.

Of note for this clonotype: A read error may account for a junction end that differs from germline. The V gene is TRBV6-6, the J gene TRBJ1-2; perhaps TRBD1 as D (5 bases). The CDR3 contains 19 residues. CDR1 and CDR2 (germline): MNHNY, SVGAGI (reference sequence). CDR3 sequence (DNA): TGTGCCAGCTTCTCCTCGCGGTGGGACTCCGGCTTCGTTTACTATGGCTATACCTTC. Protein: CASFSSRWDSGFVYYGYTF.

This clonotype was detected once. Given a much more abundant clone one base away, this may be a read error. The rearrangement joins TRBV7-8 to TRBJ1-6, with TRBD1 as a possible D gene (6 bases). The CDR3 covers 16 residues. The germline CDR1 and CDR2 sequences are SGHVS and FQNEAQ. The DNA for the CDR3 is TGTGCCAGCGGCTTAATCCCGGACAGAATTAATTCACCCCTCCACTTT. Encoded protein: CASGLIPDRINSPLHF. The full variable domain, with the rest looked up from reference TRBV7-8 and TRBJ1-6, is GAGVSQSPRYKVAKRGQDVALRCDPISGHVSLFWYQQALGQGPEFLTYFQNEAQLDKSGLPSDRFFAERPEGSVSTLKIQRTQQEDSAVYLCASGLIPDRINSPLHFGNGTRLTVT.

This clonotype came up a few times. The chain couples TRBV12-3 or TRBV12-4 to TRBJ2-2; tentative D call: TRBD2 (5 bases). This CDR3 region has 15 residues. V lost 6 bases and J lost 5, with 16 bases in between. CDR3 protein: CASSPGMGNTGELFF. The CDR3 DNA sequence: TGTGCCAGCAGCCCCGGGATGGGTAATACCGGGGAGCTGTTTTTT.

This clonotype showed up just once. With a much larger clone just one base away, this may be a read error. The chain uses TRBV7-9 and TRBJ2-5; D possibly uses TRBD1 or TRBD2 (6 bases each). Per the germline V gene, CDR1 is SEHNR and CDR2 is FQNEAQ (reference sequence). The CDR3 covers 15 residues. V was shortened by 2 bases and J by 7 bases, with 17 bases between the two germline ends. The CDR3 protein is CASSLTGAATTTQYF. The CDR3 DNA sequence: TGTGCCAGCAGCTTAACGGGGGCGGCTACTACGACCCAGTACTTC.

This chain connects TRBV10-2 to TRBJ2-7, with D maybe TRBD2 (5 bases). The CDR3 has 13 amino acids. Germline V gives CDR1 WSHSY, CDR2 SAAADI. Trimming left V 5 bases short and J 6 bases short, with 14 bases between. CDR3 DNA: TGCGCCAGCAGTATGGCCCCCGCGGGCGAGCAGTACTTC. Translation gives CASSMAPAGEQYF.

In the case of this clonotype: In this CDR3 the conserved last residue, phenylalanine or tryptophan, is missing, so a read error is likely. No DNA is shown, since the ends of the CDR3 on it are uncertain; the CDR3 is the one TCRdb lists. The chain has TRBV6-5 and TRBJ2-7; the table's D call, TRBD1, was not checked against the DNA. The V gene's germline CDR1 is MNHEY and CDR2 SVGAGI. The CDR3 sequence runs 14 residues, both termini included. CDR3: CASSRAGTDYEQYL.

The chain has TRBV4-1 and TRBJ2-2; TRBD1 matches 7 bases. Losses at the gene ends were 7 bases for V and 8 bases for J; bases not matched to a gene: 13. CDR3 size: 15 residues. Germline assignment: CDR1 MGHRA and CDR2 YSYEKL. CDR3 protein: CASNLRQGEAGELFF. The CDR3 DNA follows: TGCGCCAGCAACCTGAGACAGGGAGAAGCAGGGGAGCTGTTTTTT.

The rearrangement links TRBV5-4 to TRBJ2-3, with a tentative D call TRBD2 (6 bases). V shed 4 bases and J shed 4 bases, with 19 bases lying between them. Germline CDR1 SGHNT, CDR2 YYREEE (reference sequence). The CDR3 consists of 16 residues. In DNA form, the CDR3 reads TGTGCCAGCAGCCTGGACGGGGCGGAGGGGCCAGATACGCAGTATTTT. It encodes CASSLDGAEGPDTQYF.

This clonotype counts as medium-sized. This sequence joins TRBV11-3 and TRBJ2-2, with D unresolved. CDR3 size: 11 residues. V was trimmed by 2 bases and J by 7 bases, leaving 2 bases between them. The germline gives CDR1 SGHNT, CDR2 YENEEA. CDR3 coding DNA: TGTGCCAGCAGCTTACACGGGGAGCTGTTTTTT. Protein product: CASSLHGELFF.

CDR3 nucleotide sequence: TGTGCCAGCAGCCTCCGCCGGGGCCCCGTTGGCAATGAGCAGTTCTTC. It translates to CASSLRRGPVGNEQFF. The chain is built from TRBV7-3 and TRBJ2-1; the D gene could be TRBD1 or TRBD2 (5 bases each). V was clipped by 5 bases and J by 6 bases, with 20 bases between them. CDR3 size: 16 residues. Germline CDR1 reads SGHTA; CDR2 reads FQGTGA.

This clonotype appeared a few times. The V call is TRBV12-3 or TRBV12-4, the J call TRBJ2-4; 7 bases fit TRBD2. The CDR3 is 15 amino acids. The V and J ends lost 11 bases and 7 bases, in that order; junction bases with no gene match: 17. CDR3 DNA sequence: TGTGCCTGTAGTATGAGCGCGGGAGACGGGAACATTCAGTACTTC. It translates to CACSMSAGDGNIQYF.